This T cell receptor (beta chain) was captured in a study of T cells in Graves' hyperthyroidism and ophthalmopathy. Patients aged 18 to 65 had newly diagnosed hyperthyroidism that had lasted under 2 months. The CDR3 is 16 amino acids. V lost 6 bases, J lost 8 bases, and 12 bases stayed unmatched. Study observations and caveats: A model of 13 V-J pairs discriminated ophthalmopathy from stable hyperthyroidism. Among thyroid clonotypes expanded above 0.001, most also appeared in blood. The model forecast ophthalmopathy, anticipating it by a median approximately 6 months before onset.

In the case of this clonotype: The antigen is unknown.

Amplification targeted TCR beta CDR3 regions from RNA transcripts. Primed by the HTBI set, a first-round RT-PCR was run on the TCR CDR3. TCRdb processed the multiplex PCR reads anew with MiXCR; each CDR3 protein has one entry. The data show a few hundred thousand distinct CDR3 sequences, around 42% seen once. This rearrangement joins TRBV12-3 or TRBV12-4 to TRBJ2-2, with 10 bases lining up with TRBD2. Sequenced sample: peripheral blood or thyroid tissue (not recorded which). The sequence was obtained from a woman under 30 with Graves' hyperthyroidism. Here the CDR3 DNA reads TGTGCCAGCAGGACGCCGGGACTAGCGCCAGTAGGGGAGCTGTTTTTT. Encoded protein: CASRTPGLAPVGELFF.